This TCR beta chain was sequenced during a study of T cell responses to AZD1222 COVID-19 vaccine. Study observations and caveats: Two AZD1222 administrations were followed by greater Spike-specific TCR breadth and depth. The donors showed a predominance of white British ancestry and of females, with possible underestimation of clonal diversity. Regions left unmutated in variants are reportedly the target of nearly half of spike-specific TCRs.

Turning to this clone: Its antigen remains unidentified.

The table came from immunoSEQ multiplex PCR; TCRdb's copy has only in-frame clones and leaves some out. The repertoire holds just over 150,000 clones, with 85% to 90% as singletons. Recipients boosted at about 4 weeks or about 12 weeks are pooled. In germline, CDR1 is SEHNR, CDR2 FQNEAQ (reference sequence). The CDR3 extends over 17 amino acids. The junction had 10 bases not matched to a gene; V was cut back by 5 bases and J by 0 bases. This chain connects TRBV7-9 to TRBJ2-5; the match to TRBD1 covers 9 bases. The sequence derives from an adult who received the AZD1222 COVID-19 vaccine. The sample in question was peripheral blood, obtained 28 days after the second AZD1222 dose. CDR3 DNA: TGTGCCAGCAGCCAGGGACAGGGATCAACGAACCAAGAGACCCAGTACTTC. This translates into CASSQGQGSTNQETQYF.